This T cell receptor beta chain was obtained from a study of T cells in women clearing cervical HPV infection. The study's findings and limits: Cases carried less TRBV6-7 than controls: 0.11% versus 0.16%.

The CDR3 runs 14 residues. V dropped 0 bases and J dropped 5 bases, with 10 bases sitting between them. The germline V gene has CDR1 SGHTA and CDR2 FQGNSA. Comment on this clone: The antigen remains unidentified. The CDR3 goes on 3 residues after the read ends, and that part is filled in from the germline J gene.

Here immunoSEQ multiplex PCR was the method, and the copy in TCRdb shows in-frame clones only, minus some. This sample contains tens of thousands of clones. This TCR came from a woman aged 18-70 years with a cervical HPV16 infection that either progressed to CIN3+ or cleared (not recorded which). The sample comprised blood buffy coat. This rearrangement joins TRBV7-2 to TRBJ1-2; TRBD1 is a possible D gene (5 bases). The CDR3 spells CASSLARAGYGYTF. CDR3 DNA (partial): TGTGCCAGCAGCTTAGCCAGGGCTGGGTATGGC.